Sequencing of this T cell receptor beta chain was carried out in a study of graft-versus-host responses after intestinal transplantation. Background on the study: Transplant types were multivisceral, liver-intestinal, or isolated intestinal. Anti-thymocyte globulin induction was given to all recipients, followed by tacrolimus and steroids for around three years.

Clones were sequenced by immunoSEQ multiplex PCR, and TCRdb holds only the in-frame ones, with some missing. The sample records 90,000 to 120,000 clones, roughly 87% being singletons. There are 15 residues in the CDR3. CDR1 is SGHRS and CDR2 is YFSETQ in the germline V gene. Trimming took 1 base from V and 5 from J, leaving 15 bases between them. Details on this clone: Its antigen is unknown.

The sequence was collected from a human donor who was the organ donor for an intestinal transplant. The genes are TRBV5-1 and TRBJ2-5; D tentatively reads TRBD1 or TRBD2 (6 bases each). Sequenced material: unstimulated CD4+ T cells sorted from spleen or lymph node cells, taken before transplant. CDR3 in amino acids: CASSLSPGAGETQYF. CDR3 DNA sequence: TGCGCCAGCAGCTTGTCTCCAGGGGCGGGGGAGACCCAGTACTTC.